This TCR beta chain was found in a study of neoadjuvant anti-PD-1 for oral cavity cancer. These newly diagnosed stage II-IVA oral cavity squamous cell carcinoma patients had no prior systemic or radiation treatment. The patients had HPV-negative, locally advanced oral cavity squamous cell carcinoma. The CDR3 totals 16 residues. V lost 4 bases to trimming and J lost 1 base, with 18 bases between them. CDR1 SGHNT and CDR2 YYREEE come from the germline V gene (reference sequence). Blood libraries mostly used roughly 500 ng genomic DNA, six replicates each. The protocol was immunoSEQ multiplex PCR, while the TCRdb copy is restricted to in-frame clones and leaves out a portion. The sample has tens of thousands of clones, about 83% seen once.

The source of this sequence is a person aged 35-79 years with oral cavity squamous cell carcinoma. The source material was PBMCs, sampled before nivolumab (anti-PD-1) treatment. The rearrangement links TRBV5-4 to TRBJ2-7; D is perhaps TRBD1 (6 bases). The CDR3 DNA sequence: TGTGCCAGCAGCACTACAGGGCCACCACTTTCCTACGAGCAGTACTTC. The encoded protein is CASSTTGPPLSYEQYF.